This T cell receptor (beta chain) was sequenced in a study of identical twins. This clonotype was counted many times. The antigen remains undetermined. V shed 5 bases, J shed 1 base, and the junction held 3 bases outside the gene matches. CDR3 length: 16 amino acids. From germline, CDR1 is MNHEY and CDR2 SMNVEV (reference sequence). TCRdb recomputed calls from the 5' RACE reads with MiXCR, one row per CDR3 protein. The sample lists hundreds of thousands of distinct CDR3 sequences; around 6% were seen once. General study results and limits: Out-of-frame beta chain sequences displayed weaker excess sharing between twins.

The TCR was taken from a man aged 18-30 years in good health. The chain recombines TRBV27 with TRBJ2-2, with 11 bases lining up with TRBD2. Sequenced: naive T cells sorted from blood. For the CDR3, the DNA is TGTGCCAGCAGTCCAGGGACTAGCGGGAACACCGGGGAGCTGTTTTTT. Amino acid sequence: CASSPGTSGNTGELFF.